This is a list of T cell receptor beta chains from one sample in a study of T cells in Graves' hyperthyroidism and ophthalmopathy. Via MiXCR, TCRdb re-called the multiplex PCR reads, giving one row per CDR3 protein. The sample contains some 350,000 distinct CDR3 sequences, 25% of which appear only once. Sequenced input: blood. These receptors were collected from a man between 45 and 60 years old with Graves' hyperthyroidism. The CDR3 runs from the conserved cysteine through the conserved F or W. D genes are given only for firm matches. Part of the rows lack a size; the others show once, few, many or a class for expanded clones.

TRBV28,-,TRBD2,TRBJ2-1,CASSLTQRGSEQFF,TGTGCCAGCAGTTTAACCCAGCGGGGTTCTGAGCAGTTCTTC
TRBV24-1,-,-,TRBJ2-1,CATSRDYNEQFF,TGTGCCACCAGCCGCGACTACAATGAGCAGTTCTTC
TRBV12-3/TRBV12-4,few,TRBD2,TRBJ2-5,CASSSSGLAGPGGGETQYF,TGTGCCAGCAGTTCGTCCGGACTAGCGGGACCCGGGGGTGGAGAGACCCAGTACTTC
TRBV5-8,-,TRBD2,TRBJ2-5,CASSLGFSGRRETQYF,TGTGCCAGCAGCTTGGGATTTAGCGGGAGGAGGGAGACCCAGTACTTC
TRBV11-2,many,-,TRBJ2-3,CASSSLVANTQYF,TGTGCCAGCAGCTCCTTAGTGGCGAATACGCAGTATTTT
TRBV12-3/TRBV12-4,many,-,TRBJ2-3,CASSPGRSTDTQYF,TGTGCCAGCAGCCCGGGCAGAAGCACAGATACGCAGTATTTT
TRBV28,few,-,TRBJ2-2,CASSLRRPQGLTGVNTGELFF,TGTGCCAGCAGTTTACGCCGGCCGCAGGGCTTAACGGGCGTGAACACCGGGGAGCTGTTTTTT
TRBV28,-,-,TRBJ1-4,CASSLNPSNEKLFF,TGTGCCAGCAGTTTAAACCCTTCTAATGAAAAACTGTTTTTT
TRBV29-1,once,TRBD1,TRBJ1-2,CSVPGTGVDGYTF,TGCAGCGTGCCCGGGACAGGGGTTGATGGCTACACCTTC
TRBV7-2,many,TRBD2,TRBJ2-1,CASSLVLSGANEQFF,TGTGCCAGCAGCTTAGTGCTTAGCGGGGCAAATGAGCAGTTCTTC
TRBV24-1,few,TRBD2,TRBJ2-2,CATSGFSGSVSTGELFF,TGTGCCACCTCGGGATTTAGCGGGAGTGTGAGCACCGGGGAGCTGTTTTTT
TRBV3-1,-,-,TRBJ1-5,CASSQSGHNNQPQHF,TGTGCCAGCAGCCAATCCGGACACAACAATCAGCCCCAGCATTTT
TRBV6-1,many,TRBD1,TRBJ1-1,CASRAGTGVTEAFF,TGTGCCAGCAGAGCCGGGACAGGGGTCACTGAAGCTTTCTTT
TRBV28,many,TRBD1,TRBJ2-7,CASSGQGYYEQYF,TGTGCCAGCAGTGGACAGGGCTACTACGAGCAGTACTTC
TRBV28,-,-,TRBJ2-7,CASSGGSSSYEQYF,TGTGCCAGCAGTGGGGGTTCGAGCTCCTACGAGCAGTACTTC
TRBV11-1,many,-,TRBJ1-1,CASRTGRSMNTEAFF,TGTGCCAGCAGGACCGGGCGGAGTATGAACACTGAAGCTTTCTTT
TRBV7-9,-,TRBD2,TRBJ2-3,CASSSLGGRVPDTQYF,TGTGCCAGCAGCTCTCTTGGCGGGAGGGTTCCAGATACGCAGTATTTT
TRBV29-1,few,-,TRBJ2-1,CSVERRGQGNSDWNEQFF,TGCAGCGTTGAAAGGAGGGGGCAGGGAAACTCGGATTGGAATGAGCAGTTCTTC
TRBV28,-,-,TRBJ1-2,CATTRDTLNYGYTF,TGTGCCACCACCCGGGACACATTAAACTATGGCTACACCTTC
TRBV11-3,-,-,TRBJ2-5,CASTRTPGGETQYF,TGTGCCAGCACCCGCACCCCCGGCGGGGAGACCCAGTACTTC
TRBV15,-,-,TRBJ2-5,CATSRPTPDSAYF,TGTGCCACCAGCAGACCTACCCCTGATTCGGCGTACTTC
TRBV7-9,-,-,TRBJ1-4,CASSATGSEKLFF,TGTGCCAGCAGCGCAACAGGGAGCGAAAAACTGTTTTTT
TRBV9,few,-,TRBJ2-5,CASSVTGGNPQETQYF,TGTGCCAGCAGCGTAACTGGGGGCAATCCTCAAGAGACCCAGTACTTC
TRBV12-3/TRBV12-4,-,TRBD1,TRBJ1-2,CASRSQGDYGYTF,TGTGCCAGCAGGTCTCAGGGGGACTATGGCTACACCTTC
TRBV12-5,-,-,TRBJ2-1,CASGLVLGGQAYNEQFF,TGTGCTAGTGGTTTGGTGCTCGGCGGGCAAGCCTACAATGAGCAGTTCTTC
TRBV7-8,-,-,TRBJ2-1,CASNDGWSYNEQFF,TGTGCCAGCAACGATGGGTGGTCCTACAATGAGCAGTTCTTC
TRBV3-1,-,-,TRBJ2-3,CASSRSQPSSDTQYF,TGTGCCAGCAGCCGGAGCCAACCGTCTTCAGATACGCAGTATTTT
TRBV7-9,many,-,TRBJ2-1,CASTREGSGEQFF,TGTGCCAGCACCCGAGAGGGGAGCGGGGAGCAGTTCTTC
TRBV29-1,-,TRBD1,TRBJ2-7,CSVGQGGREQYF,TGCAGCGTGGGACAGGGGGGGCGCGAGCAGTACTTC
TRBV19,-,-,TRBJ1-5,CASNSAGPSNQPQHF,TGTGCCAGTAACTCGGCAGGCCCTAGCAATCAGCCCCAGCATTTT